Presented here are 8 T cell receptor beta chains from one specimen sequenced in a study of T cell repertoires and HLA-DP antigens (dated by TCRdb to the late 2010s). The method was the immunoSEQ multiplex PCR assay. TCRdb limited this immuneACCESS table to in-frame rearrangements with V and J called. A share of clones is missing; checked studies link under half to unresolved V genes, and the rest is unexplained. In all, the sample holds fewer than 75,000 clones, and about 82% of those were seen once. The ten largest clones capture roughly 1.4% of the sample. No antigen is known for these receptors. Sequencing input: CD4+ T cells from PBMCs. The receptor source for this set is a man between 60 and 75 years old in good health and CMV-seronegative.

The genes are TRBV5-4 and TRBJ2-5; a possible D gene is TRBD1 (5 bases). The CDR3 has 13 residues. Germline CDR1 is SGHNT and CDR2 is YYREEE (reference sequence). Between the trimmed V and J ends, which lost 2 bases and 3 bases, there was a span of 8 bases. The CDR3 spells CASSLQAEETQYF. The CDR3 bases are TGTGCCAGCAGCTTACAGGCGGAAGAGACCCAGTACTTC. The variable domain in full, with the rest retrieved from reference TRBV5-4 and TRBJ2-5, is ETGVTQSPTHLIKTRGQQVTLRCSSQSGHNTVSWYQQALGQGPQFIFQYYREEENGRGNFPPRFSGLQFPNYSSELNVNALELDDSALYLCASSLQAEETQYFGPGTRLLVL.

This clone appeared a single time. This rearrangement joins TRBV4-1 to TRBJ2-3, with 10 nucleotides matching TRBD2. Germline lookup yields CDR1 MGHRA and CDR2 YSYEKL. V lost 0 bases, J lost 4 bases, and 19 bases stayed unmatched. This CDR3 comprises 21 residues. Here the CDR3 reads CASSQDSALAGDPKGADTQYF. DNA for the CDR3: TGCGCCAGCAGCCAAGATAGTGCTCTAGCGGGAGACCCAAAGGGAGCAGATACGCAGTATTTT.

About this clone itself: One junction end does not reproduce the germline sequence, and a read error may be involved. CDR3 region: CASSSGGAQGTRELFF. The CDR3 DNA follows: TGCGCCAGCAGTTCTGGGGGGGCCCAGGGCACCAGGGAGCTGTTTTTT. The V gene is TRBV10-1, the J gene TRBJ2-2; a weak D match, TRBD2 (7 bases). Germline CDR1 reads WNHNN; CDR2 reads SYGVQD (reference sequence). The CDR3 runs to 16 residues.

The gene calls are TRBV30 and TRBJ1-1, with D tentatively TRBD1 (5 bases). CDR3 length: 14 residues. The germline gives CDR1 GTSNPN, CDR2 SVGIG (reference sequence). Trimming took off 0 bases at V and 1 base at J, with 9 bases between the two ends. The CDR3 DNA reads TGTGCCTGGAGTGTAACACAGGCGAACACTGAAGCTTTCTTT. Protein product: CAWSVTQANTEAFF.

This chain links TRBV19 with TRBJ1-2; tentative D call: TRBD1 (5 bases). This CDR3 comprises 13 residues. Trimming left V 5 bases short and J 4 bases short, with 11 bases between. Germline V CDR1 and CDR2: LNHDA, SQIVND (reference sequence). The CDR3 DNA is TGTGCCAGTAGTTTTGGCAGGGCCTATGGCTACACCTTC. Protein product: CASSFGRAYGYTF.

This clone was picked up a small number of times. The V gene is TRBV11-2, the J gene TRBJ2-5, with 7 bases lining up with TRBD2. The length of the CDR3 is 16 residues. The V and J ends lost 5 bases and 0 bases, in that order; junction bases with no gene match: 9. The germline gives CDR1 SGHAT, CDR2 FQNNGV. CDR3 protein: CASSAGSGTYQETQYF. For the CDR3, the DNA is TGTGCCAGCAGCGCAGGAAGCGGGACGTACCAAGAGACCCAGTACTTC.

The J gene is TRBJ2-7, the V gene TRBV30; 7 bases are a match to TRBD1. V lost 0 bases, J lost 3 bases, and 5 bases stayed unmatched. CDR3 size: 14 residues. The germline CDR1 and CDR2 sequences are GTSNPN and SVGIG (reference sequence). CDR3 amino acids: CAWSVLHRGYEQYF. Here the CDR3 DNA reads TGTGCCTGGAGTGTACTTCACAGGGGCTACGAGCAGTACTTC.

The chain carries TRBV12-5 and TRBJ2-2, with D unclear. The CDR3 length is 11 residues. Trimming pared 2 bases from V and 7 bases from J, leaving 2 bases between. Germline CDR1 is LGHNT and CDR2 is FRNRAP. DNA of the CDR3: TGTGCTAGTGGTTTGATCGGGGAGCTGTTTTTT. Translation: CASGLIGELFF.